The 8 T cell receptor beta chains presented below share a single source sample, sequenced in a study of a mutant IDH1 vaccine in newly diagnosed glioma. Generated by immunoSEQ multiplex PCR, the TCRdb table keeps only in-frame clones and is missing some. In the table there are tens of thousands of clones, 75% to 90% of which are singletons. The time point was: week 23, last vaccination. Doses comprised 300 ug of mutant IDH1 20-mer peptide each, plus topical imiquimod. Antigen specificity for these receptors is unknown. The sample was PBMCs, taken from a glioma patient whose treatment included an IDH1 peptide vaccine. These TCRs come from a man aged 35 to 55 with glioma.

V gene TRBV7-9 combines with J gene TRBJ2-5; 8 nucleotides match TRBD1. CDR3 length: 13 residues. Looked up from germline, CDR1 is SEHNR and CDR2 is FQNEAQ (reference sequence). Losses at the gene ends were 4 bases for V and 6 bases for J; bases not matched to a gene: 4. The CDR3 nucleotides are TGTGCCAGCAGCTCACAGGGGGGCCAGACCCAGTACTTC. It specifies CASSSQGGQTQYF.

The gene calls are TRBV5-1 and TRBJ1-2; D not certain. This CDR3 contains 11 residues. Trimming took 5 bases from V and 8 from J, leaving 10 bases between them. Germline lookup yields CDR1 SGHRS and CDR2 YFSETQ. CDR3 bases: TGCGCCAGCAGGGATCTTATGGGCTACACCTTC. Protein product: CASRDLMGYTF.

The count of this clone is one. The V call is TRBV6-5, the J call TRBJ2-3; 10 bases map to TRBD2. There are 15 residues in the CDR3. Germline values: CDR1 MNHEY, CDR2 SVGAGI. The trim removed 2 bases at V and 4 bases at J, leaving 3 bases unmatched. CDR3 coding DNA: TGTGCCAGCAGTTACGTACTAGCGGGATCAGATACGCAGTATTTT. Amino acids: CASSYVLAGSDTQYF.

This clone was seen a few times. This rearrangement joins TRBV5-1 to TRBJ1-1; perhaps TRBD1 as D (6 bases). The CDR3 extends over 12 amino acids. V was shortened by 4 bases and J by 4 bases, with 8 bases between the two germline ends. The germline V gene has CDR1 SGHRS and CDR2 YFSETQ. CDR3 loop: CASSAGATEAFF. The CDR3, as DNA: TGCGCCAGCAGCGCGGGGGCCACTGAAGCTTTCTTT.

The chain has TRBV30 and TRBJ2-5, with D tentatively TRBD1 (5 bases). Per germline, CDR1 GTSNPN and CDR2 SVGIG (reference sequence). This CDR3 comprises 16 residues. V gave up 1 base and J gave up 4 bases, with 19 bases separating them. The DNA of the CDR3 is TGTGCCTGGAGTGGACAGAGGTTTAAGGAGACAGAGACCCAGTACTTC. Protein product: CAWSGQRFKETETQYF.

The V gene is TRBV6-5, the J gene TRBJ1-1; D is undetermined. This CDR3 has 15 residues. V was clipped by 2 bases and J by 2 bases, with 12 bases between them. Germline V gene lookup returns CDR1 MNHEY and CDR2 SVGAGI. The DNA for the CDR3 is TGTGCCAGCAGTTACACACAGCTCTTAAACACTGAAGCTTTCTTT. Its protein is CASSYTQLLNTEAFF.

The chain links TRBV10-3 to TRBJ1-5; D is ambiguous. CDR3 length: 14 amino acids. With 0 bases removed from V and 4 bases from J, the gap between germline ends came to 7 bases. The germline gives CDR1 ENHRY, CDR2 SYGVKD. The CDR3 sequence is CAISESPENQPQHF. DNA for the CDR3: TGTGCCATCAGTGAGTCGCCAGAGAATCAGCCCCAGCATTTT.

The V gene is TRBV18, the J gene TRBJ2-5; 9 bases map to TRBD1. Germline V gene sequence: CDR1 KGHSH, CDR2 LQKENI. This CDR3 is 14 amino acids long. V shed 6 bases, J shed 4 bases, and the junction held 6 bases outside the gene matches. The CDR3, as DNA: TGTGCCAGCTCTCCTACAGGGGGCATAGAGACCCAGTACTTC. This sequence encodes CASSPTGGIETQYF.